The 10 T cell receptor beta chains below were found in one sample sequenced in a study of molecular identifiers for immune sequencing clone quantification. Each CDR3 protein gets one entry after TCRdb re-called the PCR reads with MiXCR. The sample carries approximately 550,000 distinct CDR3 sequences, around 25% recorded once. Sequenced input: naive CD8+ T cells from blood, with Jurkat cell RNA spiked in. Sample subset: FACS-sorted CD8+CD4-CCR7+CD45RA+ naive T cells. The receptors stem from a human donor in good health. Some libraries in this study had Jurkat cell RNA spiked in.

The chain recombines TRBV4-1 with TRBJ2-7; no reliable D call. The germline V gene encodes CDR1 MGHRA and CDR2 YSYEKL. The CDR3 runs to 16 residues. The ends were cut back, 0 bases at V and 0 bases at J, with 12 bases in the middle. DNA for the CDR3: TGCGCCAGCAGCCAAGATAGTCTTACGAGCTCCTACGAGCAGTACTTC. This translates into CASSQDSLTSSYEQYF.

This chain joins TRBV27 and TRBJ2-7; D might be TRBD1 (6 bases). The V gene lost 6 bases and the J gene lost 3 bases, with 21 bases spanning the gap. Looked up from germline, CDR1 is MNHEY and CDR2 is SMNVEV (reference sequence). The CDR3 length is 16 residues. CDR3 amino acids: CASRFLGAEPDYEQYF. CDR3 nucleotide sequence: TGTGCCAGCAGATTTTTGGGGGCAGAACCTGACTACGAGCAGTACTTC.

About this clonotype: A much larger clone differs by one base, so this may be a read error. V gene TRBV20-1 combines with J gene TRBJ2-3; tentative D call: TRBD1 (6 bases). This CDR3 is built from 15 residues. Trimming removed 8 bases at V and 4 bases at J, with 22 bases between. Germline CDR1 is DFQATT and CDR2 is SNEGSKA (reference sequence). In DNA form, the CDR3 reads TGCAGTACTACCGGACGCAGGGGCCTTTCAGATACGCAGTATTTT. Its protein product is CSTTGRRGLSDTQYF.

The rearrangement joins TRBV5-6 to TRBJ1-2; D is undetermined. The CDR3 sequence is 14 residues long. Germline V CDR1 and CDR2: SGHDT, YYEEEE. V was shortened by 3 bases and J by 6 bases, with 15 bases between the two germline ends. The CDR3 DNA reads TGTGCCAGCAGCTCCGGGATTCCCGGAAATGGCTACACCTTC. As protein: CASSSGIPGNGYTF.

The table lists this clonotype with a count of one. An end of the junction does not agree with germline; a read error may underlie this. The J gene is TRBJ1-4, the V gene TRBV5-1; 7 positions match TRBD1. Germline lookup yields CDR1 SGHRS and CDR2 YFSETQ. CDR3 length equals 14 residues. The CDR3 protein is CASSVGQGDEKLVF. The CDR3 nucleotides are TGCGCCAGCAGCGTGGGGCAGGGGGACGAAAAACTGGTTTTT.

Here the CDR3 reads CASSVSHTDTQYF. CDR3 nucleotide sequence: TGTGCCAGCAGCGTAAGCCACACAGATACGCAGTATTTT. The chain is built from TRBV9 and TRBJ2-3; no firm D call. V was shortened by 1 base and J by 2 bases, with 5 bases between the two germline ends. Germline V gives CDR1 SGDLS, CDR2 YYNGEE. This CDR3 region has 13 residues.

Of note for this clonotype: A read error may explain this, as a much larger clone is one base away. The J gene is TRBJ2-3, the V gene TRBV12-3 or TRBV12-4, with TRBD1 identical over 9 bases. V lost 8 bases to trimming and J lost 4 bases; unmatched junction nucleotides: 4. The CDR3 length is 13 residues. Here the CDR3 DNA reads TGTGCCAGCGGGGACAGGGCAGCAGATACGCAGTATTTT. Its translation is CASGDRAADTQYF.

This clonotype occurred many times. The J gene is TRBJ1-1, the V gene TRBV13, with TRBD1 identical over 7 bases. The CDR3 is 11 residues long. Unmatched junction bases numbered 1, after V lost 5 bases and J lost 7 bases. Looked up from germline, CDR1 is PRHDT and CDR2 is FYEKMQ (reference sequence). The CDR3 nucleotides are TGTGCCAGCAGCCGGGACAGTGAAGCTTTCTTT. Amino acids: CASSRDSEAFF.

This clonotype was recorded at least ten times. The chain links TRBV7-9 to TRBJ2-5; D may be TRBD1 (6 bases). The ends were cut back, 3 bases at V and 4 bases at J, with 12 bases in the middle. The length of the CDR3 is 14 residues. The germline CDR1 and CDR2 sequences are SEHNR and FQNEAQ (reference sequence). The CDR3 loop reads CASSFSTGRETQYF. As DNA, the CDR3 is TGTGCCAGCAGCTTTTCGACAGGACGAGAGACCCAGTACTTC.

This clonotype has just a few counts. The J gene is TRBJ2-7, the V gene TRBV20-1, with 8 bases fitting TRBD2. Per germline, CDR1 DFQATT and CDR2 SNEGSKA (reference sequence). This CDR3 has 13 residues. Trimming at V came to 5 bases and at J to 2 bases, leaving 5 bases not matched to a gene. Here the CDR3 reads CSAEGTRTYEQYF. The CDR3, as DNA: TGCAGTGCTGAGGGGACTAGAACCTACGAGCAGTACTTC.